The 32 T cell receptor beta chains reported below all come from one sample, sequenced in a study of shared clonotypes between healthy human individuals. Sequencing used immunoSEQ multiplex PCR; TCRdb keeps in-frame clones, though not all of them. The sample lists some 470,000 clones; 75% to 85% were seen once. The sequenced sample was PBMCs. The source is a woman aged 40 to 50 in good health. Some clones in this sample may be carry-over from other donors' samples.

The V call is TRBV2, the J call TRBJ1-3, with D hard to call. Germline CDR1 reads SNHLY; CDR2 reads FYNNEI. Between the trimmed V and J ends, which lost 6 bases and 4 bases, there was a span of 13 bases. CDR3 length: 14 residues. The CDR3 DNA reads as TGTGCCAGCAGCGCCGGCGGTCGGGGAAACACCATATATTTT. It specifies CASSAGGRGNTIYF.

The CDR3 sequence is CASSESGLGLGEQYF. The DNA for the CDR3 is TGCGCCAGCAGTGAGTCTGGACTCGGCCTCGGCGAGCAGTACTTC. The genes are TRBV10-1 and TRBJ2-7, with D perhaps matching TRBD2 (5 bases). This CDR3 has 15 amino acids. The germline V gene has CDR1 WNHNN and CDR2 SYGVQD (reference sequence). V shed 0 bases and J shed 6 bases, with 15 bases lying between them.

This rearrangement joins TRBV7-3 to TRBJ2-3, with 7 nucleotides matching TRBD2. V shed 1 base and J 6 bases; nucleotides not matched to a gene: 10. Germline V gene data show CDR1 as SGHTA and CDR2 as FQGTGA. CDR3 length: 16 amino acids. CDR3 sequence reads: CASSLNSAGVWDTQYF. CDR3 nucleotides: TGTGCCAGCAGCTTAAATTCGGCGGGAGTTTGGGATACGCAGTATTTT.

A remark on this clone: Other nucleotide sequences from this sample produce the same CDR3. V usage is TRBV7-9 and J usage is TRBJ1-5; D ambiguous. Trimming pared 1 base from V and 4 bases from J, leaving 2 bases between. The CDR3 extends over 12 amino acids. Looked up from germline, CDR1 is SEHNR and CDR2 is FQNEAQ (reference sequence). The CDR3 bases are TGTGCCAGCAGCTTAGATAATCAGCCCCAGCATTTT. It encodes CASSLDNQPQHF. The full variable domain, its missing parts supplied by reference TRBV7-9 and TRBJ1-5, is DTGVSQNPRHKITKRGQNVTFRCDPISEHNRLYWYRQTLGQGPEFLTYFQNEAQLEKSRLLSDRFSAERPKGSFSTLEIQRTEQGDSAMYLCASSLDNQPQHFGDGTRLSIL.

As to this clone: The same CDR3 can be traced to other DNA sequences in this sample. The rearrangement links TRBV11-2 to TRBJ2-3; TRBD1 is a possible D gene (6 bases). The CDR3 extends over 16 amino acids. Germline loops: CDR1 SGHAT, CDR2 FQNNGV. The V end was cut by 0 bases, the J end by 0 bases, with 10 bases between. CDR3 DNA: TGTGCCAGCAGCTTAGATCAGGGACAAAGCACAGATACGCAGTATTTT. This translates into CASSLDQGQSTDTQYF.

The V gene is TRBV2, the J gene TRBJ2-3; D is possibly TRBD2 (6 bases). V gave up 7 bases and J gave up 1 base, with 9 bases separating them. This CDR3 is 13 amino acids long. Looked up from germline, CDR1 is SNHLY and CDR2 is FYNNEI. The CDR3, as DNA: TGTGCCAGCAAACGCGGGGGCACAGATACGCAGTATTTT. Amino acid sequence: CASKRGGTDTQYF.

This chain links TRBV27 with TRBJ1-4, with 8 positions matching TRBD1. The trim removed 5 bases at V and 3 bases at J, leaving 5 bases unmatched. Germline lookup yields CDR1 MNHEY and CDR2 SMNVEV (reference sequence). The CDR3 spans 15 residues. The CDR3 loop is CASSPRQGSNEKLFF. CDR3 sequence (DNA): TGTGCCAGCAGTCCCCGACAGGGGTCTAATGAAAAACTGTTTTTT.

The table lists this clone with a count of one. The chain carries TRBV5-1 and TRBJ1-1, with D possibly TRBD1 on 5 matching bases. This CDR3 is 13 amino acids long. Germline CDR1 is SGHRS and CDR2 is YFSETQ. The V gene lost 7 bases and the J gene lost 8 bases, with 18 bases spanning the gap. The DNA for the CDR3 is TGCGCCAGCTCCCCGCGGGGACTGTCGGAAGCTTTCTTT. Translating gives CASSPRGLSEAFF.

The chain uses TRBV19 and TRBJ2-1; 14 bases align to TRBD2. In germline, CDR1 is LNHDA, CDR2 SQIVND (reference sequence). There are 19 residues in the CDR3. V gave up 1 base and J gave up 4 bases; unmatched junction bases: 9. CDR3 in amino acids: CASSIAGTSGRGWYNEQFF. Written as DNA, the CDR3 is TGTGCCAGTAGTATAGCCGGGACTAGCGGGAGAGGGTGGTACAATGAGCAGTTCTTC.

V usage is TRBV5-1 and J usage is TRBJ2-4; the match to TRBD1 covers 8 bases. V shed 1 base, J shed 6 bases, and the junction held 6 bases outside the gene matches. The CDR3 totals 15 residues. Per germline, CDR1 SGHRS and CDR2 YFSETQ. The CDR3 sequence: CASSLFQGAGNIQYF. The CDR3 DNA follows: TGCGCCAGCAGCTTGTTTCAGGGGGCGGGAAACATTCAGTACTTC.

The chain couples TRBV7-3 to TRBJ2-3; perhaps TRBD2 as D (6 bases). The germline gives CDR1 SGHTA, CDR2 FQGTGA. Trimming took off 3 bases at V and 6 bases at J, with 13 bases between the two ends. This CDR3 spans 14 amino acids. CDR3 protein: CASSLGGPMDTQYF. CDR3 DNA: TGTGCCAGCAGCTTGGGGGGTCCCATGGATACGCAGTATTTT.

The chain couples TRBV7-2 to TRBJ2-1, with D unclear. CDR3 length equals 14 residues. Germline V gene data show CDR1 as SGHTA and CDR2 as FQGNSA. Trimming left V 5 bases short and J 9 bases short, with 17 bases between. CDR3 region: CASSRESVVGEQFF. The CDR3 region has the DNA TGTGCCAGCAGCCGCGAGTCCGTGGTGGGTGAGCAGTTCTTC.

The chain uses TRBV7-8 and TRBJ2-7; D is undetermined. Trimming took off 1 base at V and 7 bases at J, with 14 bases between the two ends. CDR1 is SGHVS and CDR2 is FQNEAQ in the germline V gene. This CDR3 contains 14 residues. The CDR3 loop reads CASSLVHDLGEQYF. CDR3 DNA sequence: TGTGCCAGCAGCTTAGTGCACGACCTGGGAGAGCAGTACTTC.

The chain carries TRBV10-3 and TRBJ1-5, with no clear D. This CDR3 comprises 14 residues. In germline, CDR1 is ENHRY, CDR2 SYGVKD. The ends were cut back, 3 bases at V and 5 bases at J, with 11 bases in the middle. CDR3 sequence: CAISEFQVDQPQHF. CDR3 nucleotides: TGTGCCATCAGTGAATTTCAGGTGGATCAGCCCCAGCATTTT.

This chain connects TRBV27 to TRBJ1-1; TRBD1 matches at 7 bases. The J segment lost 6 bases and the V segment lost 5 bases, leaving 12 bases of the junction unmatched. The CDR3 is 15 amino acids. Germline CDR1 and CDR2: MNHEY and SMNVEV (reference sequence). The CDR3 bases are TGTGCCAGCAGTCCCCGACAGGGCTACTTCGCTGAAGCTTTCTTT. Encoded protein: CASSPRQGYFAEAFF.

This clone showed up many times. V gene TRBV28 combines with J gene TRBJ1-1; no reliable D call. The CDR3 runs 14 residues. Trimming pared 4 bases from V and 1 base from J, leaving 10 bases between. CDR1 and CDR2 from the germline V gene are MDHEN and SYDVKM. The CDR3 DNA is TGTGCCAGCAGTTCCCTTGTAGGGAACACTGAAGCTTTCTTT. Encoded protein: CASSSLVGNTEAFF.

The DNA for the CDR3 is TGTGCCAGCAGTCGCAGAGCTACGAACACCGGGGAGCTGTTTTTT. Translated: CASSRRATNTGELFF. V is TRBV27 and J is TRBJ2-2; D remains ambiguous. The CDR3 runs 15 residues. V was pared by 5 bases and J by 0 bases, with 10 bases between. Germline values: CDR1 MNHEY, CDR2 SMNVEV (reference sequence).

The chain recombines TRBV7-9 with TRBJ2-1, with 9 bases aligning to TRBD2. The CDR3 totals 15 residues. The V segment lost 5 bases and the J segment 6 bases; nucleotides outside the gene matches: 8. Per germline, CDR1 SEHNR and CDR2 FQNEAQ (reference sequence). CDR3 residues: CASSPRGGGTNEQFF. In DNA, the CDR3 is TGTGCCAGCAGCCCGCGCGGGGGGGGGACCAATGAGCAGTTCTTC.

The V and J genes are TRBV5-4 and TRBJ2-7, with D possibly being TRBD2 (5 bases). V was pared by 4 bases and J by 4 bases, with 12 bases between. The germline V gene has CDR1 SGHNT and CDR2 YYREEE (reference sequence). The length of the CDR3 is 13 residues. CDR3 protein: CASSLRSGYEQYF. In DNA form, the CDR3 reads TGTGCCAGCAGCCTTCGATCGGGATACGAGCAGTACTTC.

V and J are TRBV4-1 and TRBJ2-7; possibly TRBD2 for D (5 bases). There are 16 residues in the CDR3. CDR1 is MGHRA, CDR2 YSYEKL, per germline. Trimming took off 3 bases at V and 6 bases at J, with 21 bases between the two ends. DNA for the CDR3: TGCGCCAGCAGCCACGGCCCTCGGGAAGCCCCCAGCGAGCAGTACTTC. Translation gives CASSHGPREAPSEQYF.

This clone turned up a few times. The chain uses TRBV7-6 and TRBJ1-1, with 8 bases identical to TRBD1. From germline, CDR1 is SGHVS and CDR2 FNYEAQ. CDR3 size: 12 residues. V was pared by 6 bases and J by 7 bases, with 4 bases of the junction left unmatched. CDR3 amino acids: CASSPTGGEAFF. DNA of the CDR3: TGTGCCAGCAGTCCTACAGGGGGTGAAGCTTTCTTT.

Concerning this clone: An end of the junction differs from the germline gene, which may be a read error. The rearrangement links TRBV2 to TRBJ2-2; D is unclear. The CDR3 is made up of 12 amino acids. Germline values: CDR1 SNHLY, CDR2 FYNNEI. The CDR3 loop is CASTEATGELFF. Written as DNA, the CDR3 is TGTGCCAGCACTGAAGCCACCGGGGAGCTGTTTTTT.

The chain recombines TRBV7-9 with TRBJ2-1; D is tentatively TRBD1 or TRBD2 (6 bases each). This CDR3 has 14 residues. CDR1 SEHNR and CDR2 FQNEAQ come from the germline V gene (reference sequence). V was clipped by 7 bases and J by 1 base, with 11 bases between them. CDR3 sequence reads: CASKLGGSYNEQFF. The CDR3 DNA reads as TGTGCCAGCAAGCTAGGGGGGTCCTACAATGAGCAGTTCTTC.

The count of this clone is one. The genes are TRBV30 and TRBJ2-3; possible D gene TRBD1, 6 bases. This CDR3 spans 15 amino acids. V lost 3 bases, J lost 3 bases, and 16 bases lay in between. Germline V gene data show CDR1 as GTSNPN and CDR2 as SVGIG (reference sequence). The CDR3 sequence is CAWSLQGRGTDTQYF. CDR3 nucleotide sequence: TGTGCCTGGAGCCTCCAGGGCAGGGGTACAGATACGCAGTATTTT.

In its sample, this clone was seen many times. This chain links TRBV13 with TRBJ1-2; D unresolved. The CDR3 sequence is 17 residues long. The V gene lost 2 bases and the J gene lost 7 bases, with 23 bases spanning the gap. The germline V gene has CDR1 PRHDT and CDR2 FYEKMQ (reference sequence). CDR3 coding DNA: TGTGCCAGCAGCTTAAGGTCCCCCGCAGTCTCTCAAGGTGGCTACACCTTC. Translation gives CASSLRSPAVSQGGYTF.

This clone was picked up one time. J is TRBJ2-3 and V is TRBV29-1; D gene uncertain. V shed 7 bases and J shed 2 bases, with 16 bases lying between them. The CDR3 length is 14 residues. Looked up from germline, CDR1 is SQVTM and CDR2 is ANQGSEA. The DNA for the CDR3 is TGCAGCGCGGGTGCTGGGGTCATCACAGATACGCAGTATTTT. Translating it yields CSAGAGVITDTQYF.

V gene TRBV28 combines with J gene TRBJ1-2; TRBD1 matches at 10 bases. The CDR3 extends over 12 amino acids. The V gene's germline CDR1 is MDHEN and CDR2 SYDVKM. After removal of 10 bases from V and 5 bases from J, the junction contained 4 bases not matched to a gene. This CDR3 reads CATTGQGYGYTF. The DNA for the CDR3 is TGTGCCACCACGGGACAGGGGTATGGCTACACCTTC.

The chain employs TRBV28 and TRBJ1-3; D gene ambiguous. This CDR3 has 14 residues. Germline V gene sequence: CDR1 MDHEN, CDR2 SYDVKM. V was cut by 6 bases and J by 3 bases, with 12 bases left in between. CDR3 bases: TGTGCCAGCAGCCGGAGCATCGGTGGAAACACCATATATTTT. It encodes CASSRSIGGNTIYF.

The rearrangement uses TRBV5-1 and TRBJ2-5, with D tentatively TRBD1 or TRBD2 (6 bases each). In germline, CDR1 is SGHRS, CDR2 YFSETQ. Trimming cost V 2 bases and J 2 bases, with 16 bases left between them. The CDR3 contains 16 residues. The CDR3 region is CASSLGTTGRQETQYF. In DNA, the CDR3 is TGCGCCAGCAGCTTAGGAACCACAGGGAGGCAAGAGACCCAGTACTTC.

The V and J genes are TRBV4-1 and TRBJ1-2, with D perhaps TRBD1 (6 bases). There are 16 residues in the CDR3. Germline V gene lookup returns CDR1 MGHRA and CDR2 YSYEKL. V was trimmed by 1 base and J by 3 bases, leaving 15 bases between them. This CDR3 is CASSQVWGGGDYGYTF. CDR3 bases: TGCGCCAGCAGCCAAGTATGGGGGGGCGGGGACTATGGCTACACCTTC.

The chain recombines TRBV7-8 with TRBJ2-7; D possibly matches TRBD1 or TRBD2 (6 bases each). The CDR3 extends over 15 amino acids. The germline CDR1 and CDR2 sequences are SGHVS and FQNEAQ. Trimming cost V 1 base and J 0 bases, with 10 bases left between them. The CDR3 DNA reads as TGTGCCAGCAGCTTAGTGGGGGGACACTCCTACGAGCAGTACTTC. Amino acid sequence: CASSLVGGHSYEQYF.

This clone was detected once. This chain connects TRBV2 to TRBJ2-1; D gene uncertain. V lost 6 bases and J lost 13, with 13 bases in between. This CDR3 region has 11 residues. Looked up from germline, CDR1 is SNHLY and CDR2 is FYNNEI. The CDR3: CASRTIQPQFF. CDR3 DNA: TGTGCCAGCAGGACAATTCAACCTCAGTTCTTC.